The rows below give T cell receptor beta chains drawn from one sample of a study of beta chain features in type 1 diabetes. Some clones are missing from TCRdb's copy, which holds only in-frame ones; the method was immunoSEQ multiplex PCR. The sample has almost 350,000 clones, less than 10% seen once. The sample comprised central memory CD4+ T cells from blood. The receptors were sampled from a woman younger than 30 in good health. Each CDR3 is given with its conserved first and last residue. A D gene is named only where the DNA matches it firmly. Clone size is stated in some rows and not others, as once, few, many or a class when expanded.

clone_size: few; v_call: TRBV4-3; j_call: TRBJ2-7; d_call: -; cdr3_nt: TGCGCCAGCAGCCAAGAACCGGGGCAGGTGAGCGAGCAGTACTTC; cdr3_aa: CASSQEPGQVSEQYF
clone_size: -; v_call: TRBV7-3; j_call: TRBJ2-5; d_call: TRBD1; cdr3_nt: TGTGCCAGCAGTCACAGGGGCCAAGAGACCCAGTACTTC; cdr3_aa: CASSHRGQETQYF
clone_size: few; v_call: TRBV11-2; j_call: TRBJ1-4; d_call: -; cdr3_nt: TGTGCCAGCAGCTCGATGGGTGCAACTAATGAAAAACTGTTTTTT; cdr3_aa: CASSSMGATNEKLFF
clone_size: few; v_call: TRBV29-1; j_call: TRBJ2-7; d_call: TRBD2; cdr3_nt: TGCAGCGTTGAACAGGGATATGGGACTAGCGGTTACGAGCAGTACTTC; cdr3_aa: CSVEQGYGTSGYEQYF
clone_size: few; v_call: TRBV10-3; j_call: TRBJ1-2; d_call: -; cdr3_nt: TGTGCCATCAGTGTAGGCATCCAAGGCTACACCTTC; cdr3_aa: CAISVGIQGYTF
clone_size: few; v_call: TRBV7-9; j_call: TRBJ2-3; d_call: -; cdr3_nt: TGTGCCAGCAGCCATATGCGGGGTCTCGAACCAGATACGCAGTATTTT; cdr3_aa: CASSHMRGLEPDTQYF
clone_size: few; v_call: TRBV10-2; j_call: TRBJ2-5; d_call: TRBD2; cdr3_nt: TGCGCCAGCAGTGAAGGGACTAGCGGGAGTAAAGAGACCCAGTACTTC; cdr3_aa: CASSEGTSGSKETQYF
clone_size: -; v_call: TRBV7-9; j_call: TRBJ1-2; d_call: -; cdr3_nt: TGTGCCAGCGTCGGAGCGCTCCTGAGAGGCTACACCTTC; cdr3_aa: CASVGALLRGYTF
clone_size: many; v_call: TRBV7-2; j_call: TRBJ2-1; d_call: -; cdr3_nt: TGTGCCAGCAGCCGACGACAGGCCTACAATGAGCAGTTCTTC; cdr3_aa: CASSRRQAYNEQFF
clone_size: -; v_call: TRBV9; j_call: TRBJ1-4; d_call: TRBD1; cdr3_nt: TGTGCCAGCAGCCGCCGACAGGGAACTAATGAAAAACTGTTTTTT; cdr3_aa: CASSRRQGTNEKLFF
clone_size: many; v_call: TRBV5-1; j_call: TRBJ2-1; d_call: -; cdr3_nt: TGCGCCAGCACAGTCGGCCCCCAAGGGGTGAATGAGCAGTTCTTC; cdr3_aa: CASTVGPQGVNEQFF
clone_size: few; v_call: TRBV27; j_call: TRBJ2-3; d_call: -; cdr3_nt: TGTGCCAGCAGTTTATCTTTTGCAGATACGCAGTATTTT; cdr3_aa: CASSLSFADTQYF
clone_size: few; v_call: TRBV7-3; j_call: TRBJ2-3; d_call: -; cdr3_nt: TGTGCCAGCAGCTTAGAGCTAGCTGGGGCAGATACGCAGTATTTT; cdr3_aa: CASSLELAGADTQYF
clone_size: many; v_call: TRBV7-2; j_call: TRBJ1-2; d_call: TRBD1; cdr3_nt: TGTGCCAGCAGCCGACAGGGTTTGGGCTACACCTTC; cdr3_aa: CASSRQGLGYTF
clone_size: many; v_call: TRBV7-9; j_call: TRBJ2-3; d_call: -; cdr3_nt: TGTGCCAGCAGCTCTGATCAGGGATGGACAGATACGCAGTATTTT; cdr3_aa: CASSSDQGWTDTQYF
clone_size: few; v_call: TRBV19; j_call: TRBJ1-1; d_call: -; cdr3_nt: TGTGCCAGTAGTATTAGCATGGGGACTGAAGCTTTCTTT; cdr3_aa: CASSISMGTEAFF
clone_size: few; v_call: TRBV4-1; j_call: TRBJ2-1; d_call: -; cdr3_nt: TGCGCCAGCAGCCATGAGATTTACAATGAGCAGTTCTTC; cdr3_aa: CASSHEIYNEQFF
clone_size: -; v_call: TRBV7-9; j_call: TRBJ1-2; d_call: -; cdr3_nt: TGTGCCAGCAGCCAGGATCCCTATGGCTACACCTTC; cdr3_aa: CASSQDPYGYTF
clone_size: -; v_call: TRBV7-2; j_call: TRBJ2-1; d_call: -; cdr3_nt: TGTGCCAGCAGCTTAGCCCGTTGGGGAGAGCAGTTCTTC; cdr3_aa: CASSLARWGEQFF
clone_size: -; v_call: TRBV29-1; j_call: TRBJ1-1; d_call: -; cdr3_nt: TGCAGCGTTGACGATCGCTTTACGGGCACTGAAGCTTTCTTT; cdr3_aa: CSVDDRFTGTEAFF
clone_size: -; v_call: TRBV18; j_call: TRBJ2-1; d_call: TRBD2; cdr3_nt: TGTGCCAGCTCAGTCAGTTTGAGCGGGAGGAACAATGAGCAGTTCTTC; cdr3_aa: CASSVSLSGRNNEQFF
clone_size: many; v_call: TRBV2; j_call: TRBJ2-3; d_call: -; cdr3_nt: TGTGCCAGCAGGGTTGAGATAAGGGTGGATACGCAGTATTTT; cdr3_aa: CASRVEIRVDTQYF
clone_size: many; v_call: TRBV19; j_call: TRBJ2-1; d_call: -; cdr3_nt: TGTGCCAGTAGTATCCGGGTACACAATGAGCAGTTCTTC; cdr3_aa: CASSIRVHNEQFF
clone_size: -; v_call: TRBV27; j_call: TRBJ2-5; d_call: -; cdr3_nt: TGTGCCAGCGCCCGGGAGTACCAAGAGACCCAGTACTTC; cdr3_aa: CASAREYQETQYF
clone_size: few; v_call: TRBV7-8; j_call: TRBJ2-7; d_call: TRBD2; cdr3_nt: TGTGCCAGCAGCACTAGCGGCAACTCCTACGAGCAGTACTTC; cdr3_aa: CASSTSGNSYEQYF
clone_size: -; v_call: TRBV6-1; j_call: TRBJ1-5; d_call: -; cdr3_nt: TGTGCCAGCAGTGAAGCGCCGAATCAGCCCCAGCATTTT; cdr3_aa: CASSEAPNQPQHF
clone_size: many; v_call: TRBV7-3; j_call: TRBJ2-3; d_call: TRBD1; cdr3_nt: TGTGCCAGCAGCCCCGGACAGGGGGCGGGAGATACGCAGTATTTT; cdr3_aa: CASSPGQGAGDTQYF
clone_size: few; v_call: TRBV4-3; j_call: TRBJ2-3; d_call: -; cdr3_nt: TGCGCCAGCAGCTCGGGGGATGCGCAGTATTTT; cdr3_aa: CASSSGDAQYF
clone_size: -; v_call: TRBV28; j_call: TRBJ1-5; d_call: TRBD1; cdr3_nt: TGTGCCACCAGGGCCGGGACAGGGGGTCAGCCCCAGCATTTT; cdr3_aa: CATRAGTGGQPQHF
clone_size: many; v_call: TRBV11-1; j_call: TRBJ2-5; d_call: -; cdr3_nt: TGTGCCAGCAGCTTGGGCGCGAGATGGGAGACCCAGTACTTC; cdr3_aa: CASSLGARWETQYF
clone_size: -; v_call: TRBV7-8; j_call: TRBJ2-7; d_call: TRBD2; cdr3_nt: TGTGCCAGCACCCCCCTAGCGGGTGGATTTACCTACGAGCAGTACTTC; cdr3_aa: CASTPLAGGFTYEQYF